The clone carrying this TCR beta chain was observed many times. The source of the sample is a study of T cells in Graves' hyperthyroidism and ophthalmopathy. Exclusion of patients followed from uncontrolled infection, other autoimmune disease, pregnancy or lactation. Losses at the gene ends were 5 bases for V and 1 base for J; bases not matched to a gene: 4. The germline gives CDR1 MNHEY, CDR2 SMNVEV (reference sequence). The CDR3 totals 14 residues. The source material, RNA transcripts, was used to amplify TCR beta CDR3 regions. Using the HTBI primer set, a first-round RT-PCR was run on the TCR CDR3. TCRdb processed the multiplex PCR reads anew with MiXCR; each CDR3 protein has one entry. The table shows some 760,000 distinct CDR3 sequences, with 12% to 15% occurring only once.

The receptor was isolated from a woman aged 18-29 years with Graves' hyperthyroidism. This rearrangement joins TRBV27 to TRBJ2-7; TRBD2 matches at 8 bases. The sequenced material came from blood. Here the CDR3 reads CASSMGGRSYEQYF. The CDR3 region has the DNA TGTGCCAGCAGTATGGGCGGGAGGTCCTACGAGCAGTACTTC.